The present entry profiles one T cell receptor (beta chain) with its context. Its antigen is not identified. Generated by immunoSEQ multiplex PCR, the TCRdb table keeps only in-frame clones and is missing some. The table lists roughly 1,500,000 clones, approximately 98% of them singletons. This entry comes from a study of shared clonotypes between healthy human individuals. Study outcomes and limitations: Naive subsets usually exceeded memory subsets in estimated richness.

The junction had 5 bases not matched to a gene; V was cut back by 3 bases and J by 7 bases. CDR1 is KGHSH, CDR2 LQKENI, per germline. This CDR3 is 14 amino acids long. This TCR came from a man under 40 in good health. Sequenced: naive CD4+ T cells sorted from blood. Subset defined: CD45RA+ positively selected. The V gene is TRBV18, the J gene TRBJ2-5; 10 bases are a match to TRBD1. DNA of the CDR3: TGTGCCAGCTCACCCGGGACAGGGGTATCGACCCAGTACTTC. Its translation: CASSPGTGVSTQYF.